These 14 T cell receptor beta chains share one sample of origin, sequenced in a study of cytomegalovirus exposure and HLA in healthy donors. Primers included in the PCR were 60 Vbeta and 13 Jbeta primers. The repertoire was sequenced with immunoSEQ multiplex PCR; TCRdb's copy has only in-frame clones and lacks some. The table has about 160,000 clones, approximately 86% seen once. Sequenced input: PBMCs. Source of these receptors: a woman aged 18-35 years in good health and CMV-seronegative.

J is TRBJ2-3 and V is TRBV5-1; D might be TRBD1 (5 bases). The CDR3 sequence is 15 residues long. The germline gives CDR1 SGHRS, CDR2 YFSETQ. Trimming cost V 1 base and J 11 bases, with 20 bases left between them. CDR3 residues: CASSLFGQGKERQYF. The DNA of the CDR3 is TGCGCCAGCAGCTTGTTCGGGCAGGGCAAAGAGAGGCAGTATTTT.

The chain couples TRBV27 to TRBJ1-5, with D unresolved. Germline V CDR1 and CDR2: MNHEY, SMNVEV (reference sequence). The V end was cut by 6 bases, the J end by 4 bases, with 16 bases between. The CDR3 runs to 15 residues. CDR3 nucleotide sequence: TGTGCCAGCAGCCACAAATCACCGGAGAATCAGCCCCAGCATTTT. Translating it yields CASSHKSPENQPQHF.

This chain connects TRBV12-1 to TRBJ1-5; TRBD1 was called by the table and not checked on the DNA. TRBV12-1 is a known pseudogene. The CDR3 totals 16 residues. The CDR3 protein is CASNSLGTGVNQPQHF. CDR3 DNA: TGTGCCAGCAACTCTCTCGGGACAGGGGTTAATCAGCCCCAGCATTTT.

This clone has only a few counts. The V call is TRBV19, the J call TRBJ2-1; the D gene is possibly TRBD1 (6 bases). The germline V and J ends were trimmed by 1 base and 8 bases, with 15 bases remaining between them. This CDR3 region has 15 residues. In germline, CDR1 is LNHDA, CDR2 SQIVND (reference sequence). The DNA of the CDR3 is TGTGCCAGTAGTATAGCTGGCAGGGGCCGCGATGAGCAGTTCTTC. This codes for CASSIAGRGRDEQFF.

The gene calls are TRBV7-2 and TRBJ1-2, with TRBD1 matching over 9 bases. V shed 4 bases and J 0 bases; nucleotides not matched to a gene: 9. This CDR3 comprises 17 residues. Germline CDR1 SGHTA, CDR2 FQGNSA. CDR3 nucleotide sequence: TGTGCCAGCAGCTCAGGCCTCCGGGACAGGGCTAACTATGGCTACACCTTC. Translation: CASSSGLRDRANYGYTF.

This clone occurred once. This rearrangement joins TRBV9 to TRBJ2-1, with 14 bases matching TRBD2. CDR3 length equals 16 residues. V trimming: 7 bases; J trimming: 5 bases; junction bases outside the gene matches: 8. In germline, CDR1 is SGDLS, CDR2 YYNGEE. CDR3 coding DNA: TGTGCCAGCGCGGAGACGACTAGCGGGAGGGACAATGAGCAGTTCTTC. This codes for CASAETTSGRDNEQFF.

The chain couples TRBV10-1 to TRBJ1-1, with TRBD1 as a possible D gene (6 bases). V shed 9 bases and J shed 0 bases, with 11 bases lying between them. The CDR3 runs 13 residues. CDR1 and CDR2 (germline): WNHNN, SYGVQD (reference sequence). The DNA for the CDR3 is TGCGCCAGTTTCAGGGGCTTGAACACTGAAGCTTTCTTT. Its protein is CASFRGLNTEAFF.

V usage is TRBV6-5 and J usage is TRBJ1-2, with a possible D match to TRBD1 (6 bases). CDR3 length: 13 amino acids. V gave up 5 bases and J gave up 5 bases, with 12 bases separating them. Germline V lookup: CDR1 MNHEY, CDR2 SVGAGI. The CDR3 protein is CASSPKDRYGYTF. CDR3 nucleotide sequence: TGTGCCAGCAGTCCCAAGGACAGATATGGCTACACCTTC.

The V and J genes are TRBV28 and TRBJ2-1; no definite D call. V lost 3 bases and J lost 3, with 6 bases in between. The germline gives CDR1 MDHEN, CDR2 SYDVKM. CDR3 size: 13 residues. The CDR3 loop is CASSFRSYNEQFF. As DNA, the CDR3 is TGTGCCAGCAGTTTTAGAAGCTACAATGAGCAGTTCTTC.

The chain carries TRBV5-4 and TRBJ1-2, with D uncertain. The CDR3 is 15 amino acids. V was cut by 4 bases and J by 8 bases, with 21 bases left in between. Germline loops: CDR1 SGHNT, CDR2 YYREEE (reference sequence). Here the CDR3 DNA reads TGTGCCAGCAGCCTGGAGACCCGATACCAGGCCGGCTACACCTTC. Its translation: CASSLETRYQAGYTF.

The chain couples TRBV7-2 to TRBJ2-3, with D tentatively TRBD2 (6 bases). Trimming removed 9 bases at V and 10 bases at J, with 26 bases between. CDR1 is SGHTA and CDR2 is FQGNSA in the germline V gene. The CDR3 is 15 amino acids. CDR3 bases: TGTGCCAGTTCTTCGAATGGAGCTCCGGGGGATGCGCAGTATTTT. It codes for CASSSNGAPGDAQYF.

This clone was seen a handful of times. This rearrangement joins TRBV6-5 to TRBJ1-3, with D uncertain. The CDR3 sequence is 14 residues long. Trimming removed 6 bases at V and 4 bases at J, with 13 bases between. Per germline, CDR1 MNHEY and CDR2 SVGAGI. CDR3: CASSSSKPGNTIYF. CDR3 nucleotides: TGTGCCAGCAGCTCCTCGAAGCCCGGAAACACCATATATTTT.

Regarding this clone: One end of the junction is discordant with germline, which a read error may explain. The same CDR3 is also encoded by other DNA sequences in this sample. V gene TRBV6-1 combines with J gene TRBJ2-7, with TRBD1 matching 12 bases. The CDR3 covers 13 residues. Germline values: CDR1 MNHNS, CDR2 SASEGT. In nucleotides, the CDR3 is TGTGCCAGCGAGGGGACAGGGGGCTACGAGCAGTACTTT. Amino acids: CASEGTGGYEQYF.

V usage is TRBV6-1 and J usage is TRBJ2-4, with TRBD2 as a possible D gene (6 bases). V dropped 7 bases and J dropped 7 bases, with 14 bases sitting between them. There are 13 residues in the CDR3. In germline, CDR1 is MNHNS, CDR2 SASEGT. CDR3 coding DNA: TGTGCCAGCAAAGAGGGCGCGGGGAACATTCAGTACTTC. Translation: CASKEGAGNIQYF.